The rows below give T cell receptor beta chains drawn from one sample of a study of post-analysis software for immune sequencing data. From the PCR reads, TCRdb called clonotypes with MiXCR, one entry per CDR3 protein. Here the sample spans 700,000 to 900,000 distinct CDR3 sequences, roughly 50% being singletons. The material sequenced was blood. Receptors originate from a girl aged 10 to 17 with multiple sclerosis. Both conserved end residues are part of each CDR3. A D gene is named only where the DNA matches it firmly. Part of the rows lack a size; the others show once, few, many or a class for expanded clones.

J | size | V | D | CDR3 | DNA
TRBJ2-7 | many | TRBV6-2/TRBV6-3 | - | CASSYRGDSSYEQYF | TGTGCCAGCAGTTACCGCGGGGACAGCTCCTACGAGCAGTACTTC
TRBJ2-7 | few | TRBV12-3/TRBV12-4 | - | CASKGTSYEQYF | TGTGCCAGCAAAGGGACGAGCTACGAGCAGTACTTC
TRBJ1-1 | - | TRBV12-3/TRBV12-4 | - | CASSLSPLNTEAFF | TGTGCCAGCAGTTTGAGTCCGTTGAACACTGAAGCTTTCTTT
TRBJ2-5 | - | TRBV15 | - | CATSVFEAQETQYF | TGTGCCACCAGCGTGTTTGAGGCTCAAGAGACCCAGTACTTC
TRBJ2-5 | - | TRBV7-9 | - | CASSLAGGVVETQYF | TGTGCCAGCAGCTTAGCGGGAGGAGTGGTAGAGACCCAGTACTTC
TRBJ2-6 | - | TRBV5-1 | - | CASSFGLSGANVLTF | TGCGCCAGCAGCTTTGGGCTCTCTGGGGCCAACGTCCTGACTTTC
TRBJ2-7 | - | TRBV7-8 | - | CASSLVLGDNYEQYF | TGTGCCAGCAGCTTAGTGTTAGGGGACAACTACGAGCAGTACTTC
TRBJ2-1 | - | TRBV20-1 | - | CSAPWSSLTNNEQFF | TGCAGTGCTCCCTGGTCTAGCCTTACCAACAATGAGCAGTTCTTC
TRBJ2-5 | - | TRBV20-1 | - | CSARDWGPGETQYF | TGCAGTGCTAGAGATTGGGGGCCGGGGGAGACCCAGTACTTC
TRBJ2-1 | few | TRBV6-5 | - | CASSYSSDFNEQFF | TGTGCCAGCAGTTACTCGTCAGATTTCAATGAGCAGTTCTTC
TRBJ2-3 | - | TRBV10-2 | - | CASSENVEGGNTDTQYF | TGCGCCAGCAGTGAAAACGTCGAGGGGGGAAACACAGATACGCAGTATTTT
TRBJ2-7 | - | TRBV11-2 | - | CASSLGWGKTYEQYF | TGTGCCAGCAGCTTAGGGTGGGGGAAAACCTACGAGCAGTACTTC
TRBJ1-2 | - | TRBV9 | TRBD1 | CASSANRGDYGYTF | TGTGCCAGCAGCGCTAACAGGGGGGACTATGGCTACACCTTC
TRBJ2-7 | - | TRBV5-1 | - | CASSLSGKGSYEQYF | TGCGCCAGCAGCTTGTCGGGGAAGGGCTCCTACGAGCAGTACTTC
TRBJ2-3 | few | TRBV20-1 | TRBD2 | CSANNLAASTDTQYF | TGCAGTGCTAACAACCTAGCGGCTAGCACAGATACGCAGTATTTT
TRBJ2-7 | few | TRBV27 | - | CASMGFSYEQYF | TGTGCCAGCATGGGATTCTCCTACGAGCAGTACTTC
TRBJ2-3 | once | TRBV10-3 | TRBD2 | CAIRSGRAADTQYF | TGTGCCATCAGGAGCGGGAGGGCGGCAGATACGCAGTATTTT
TRBJ2-1 | - | TRBV12-3/TRBV12-4 | TRBD2 | CASHTSGTMNNEQFF | TGTGCCAGCCATACTAGCGGGACCATGAACAATGAGCAGTTCTTC
TRBJ1-2 | - | TRBV20-1 | - | CSATQNNNYGYTF | TGCAGTGCTACACAGAACAATAACTATGGCTACACCTTC
TRBJ1-2 | - | TRBV4-2 | - | CASSPSPTDILGNGYTF | TGTGCCAGCAGTCCAAGTCCGACAGATATTTTGGGAAATGGCTACACCTTC
TRBJ2-3 | few | TRBV27 | TRBD2 | CASSLLAATDTQYF | TGTGCCAGCAGTTTACTAGCGGCCACAGATACGCAGTATTTT
TRBJ2-1 | - | TRBV6-6 | - | CASSYSGGLYNEQFF | TGTGCCAGCAGTTACTCAGGGGGGCTCTACAATGAGCAGTTCTTC
TRBJ2-1 | - | TRBV15 | - | CATSRDAQSSYNEQFF | TGTGCCACCAGCAGAGATGCGCAGAGCTCCTACAATGAGCAGTTCTTC
TRBJ2-4 | - | TRBV24-1 | - | CATSDYASGSRTLYF | TGTGCCACCAGTGATTACGCGTCAGGGAGTCGGACCCTGTACTTC
TRBJ2-5 | few | TRBV20-1 | TRBD1 | CSARAAGTDQETQYF | TGCAGTGCTAGAGCCGCCGGGACAGACCAAGAGACCCAGTACTTC
TRBJ2-1 | - | TRBV7-3 | TRBD1 | CASSLTRTGGGNEQFF | TGTGCCAGCAGCTTAACGCGGACAGGGGGCGGGAATGAGCAGTTCTTC